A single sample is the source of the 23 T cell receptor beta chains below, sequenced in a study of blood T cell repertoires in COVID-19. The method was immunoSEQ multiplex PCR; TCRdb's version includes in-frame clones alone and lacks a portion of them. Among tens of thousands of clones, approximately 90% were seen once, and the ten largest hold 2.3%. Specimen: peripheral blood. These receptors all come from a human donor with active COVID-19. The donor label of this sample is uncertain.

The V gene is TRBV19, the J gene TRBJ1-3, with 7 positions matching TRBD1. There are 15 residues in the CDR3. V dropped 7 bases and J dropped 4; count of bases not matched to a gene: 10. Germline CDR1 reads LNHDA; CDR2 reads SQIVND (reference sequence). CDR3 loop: CASTPGQIPGNTIYF. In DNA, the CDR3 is TGTGCCAGTACCCCGGGACAGATTCCCGGAAACACCATATATTTT.

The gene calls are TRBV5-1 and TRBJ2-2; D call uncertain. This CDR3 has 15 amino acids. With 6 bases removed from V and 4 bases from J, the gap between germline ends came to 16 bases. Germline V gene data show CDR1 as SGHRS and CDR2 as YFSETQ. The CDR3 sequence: CASTLTNTGTGELFF. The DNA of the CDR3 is TGCGCCAGCACCCTTACTAATACTGGCACCGGGGAGCTGTTTTTT.

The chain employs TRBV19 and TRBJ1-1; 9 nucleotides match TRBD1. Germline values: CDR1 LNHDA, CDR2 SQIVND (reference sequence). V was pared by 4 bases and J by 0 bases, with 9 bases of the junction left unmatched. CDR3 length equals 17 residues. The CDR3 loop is CASSTGQGRYMNTEAFF. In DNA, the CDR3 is TGTGCCAGTAGTACCGGACAGGGGCGGTACATGAACACTGAAGCTTTCTTT.

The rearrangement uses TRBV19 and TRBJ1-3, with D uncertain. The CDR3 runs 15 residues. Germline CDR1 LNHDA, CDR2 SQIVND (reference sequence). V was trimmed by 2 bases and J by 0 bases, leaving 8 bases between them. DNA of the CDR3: TGTGCCAGTAGTATAAGACGGAGCTCTGGAAACACCATATATTTT. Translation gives CASSIRRSSGNTIYF.

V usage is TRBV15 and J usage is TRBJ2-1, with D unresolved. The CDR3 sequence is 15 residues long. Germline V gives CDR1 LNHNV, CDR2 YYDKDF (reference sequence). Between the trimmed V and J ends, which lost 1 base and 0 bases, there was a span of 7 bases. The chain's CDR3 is CATSRAHSSYNEQFF. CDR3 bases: TGTGCCACCAGCAGAGCACACAGCTCCTACAATGAGCAGTTCTTC.

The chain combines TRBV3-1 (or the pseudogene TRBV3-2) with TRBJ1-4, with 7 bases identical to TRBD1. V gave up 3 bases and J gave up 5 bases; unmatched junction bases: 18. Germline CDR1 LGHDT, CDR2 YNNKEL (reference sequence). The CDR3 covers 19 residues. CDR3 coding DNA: TGTGCCAGCAGCCATTCTGACAGGGTCCCGAGGCGGGCAAATGAAAAACTGTTTTTT. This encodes CASSHSDRVPRRANEKLFF.

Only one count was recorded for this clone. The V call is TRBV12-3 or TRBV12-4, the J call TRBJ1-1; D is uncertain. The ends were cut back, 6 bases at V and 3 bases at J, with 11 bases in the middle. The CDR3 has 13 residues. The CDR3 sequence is CASRRPEDTEAFF. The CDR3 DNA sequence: TGTGCCAGCAGGCGCCCTGAGGACACTGAAGCTTTCTTT.

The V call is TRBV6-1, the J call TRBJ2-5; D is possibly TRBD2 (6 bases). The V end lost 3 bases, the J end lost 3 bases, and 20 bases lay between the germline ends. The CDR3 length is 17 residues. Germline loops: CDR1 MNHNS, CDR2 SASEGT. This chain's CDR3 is CASSERHGTVAKETQYF. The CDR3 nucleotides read TGTGCCAGCAGTGAGAGGCATGGGACTGTGGCTAAAGAGACCCAGTACTTC.

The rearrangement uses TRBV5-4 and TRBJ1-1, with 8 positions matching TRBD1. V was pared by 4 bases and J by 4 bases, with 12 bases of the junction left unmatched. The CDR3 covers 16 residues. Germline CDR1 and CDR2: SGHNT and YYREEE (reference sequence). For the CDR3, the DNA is TGTGCCAGCAGCCCGGGGGCAGGGGGCGTCTTCACTGAAGCTTTCTTT. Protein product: CASSPGAGGVFTEAFF.

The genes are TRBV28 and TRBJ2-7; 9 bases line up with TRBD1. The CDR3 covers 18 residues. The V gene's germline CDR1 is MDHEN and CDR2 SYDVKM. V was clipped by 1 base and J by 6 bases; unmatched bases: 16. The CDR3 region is CASSLLSMVGDRAGEQYF. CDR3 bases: TGTGCCAGCAGTTTATTATCAATGGTGGGGGACAGGGCGGGCGAGCAGTACTTC.

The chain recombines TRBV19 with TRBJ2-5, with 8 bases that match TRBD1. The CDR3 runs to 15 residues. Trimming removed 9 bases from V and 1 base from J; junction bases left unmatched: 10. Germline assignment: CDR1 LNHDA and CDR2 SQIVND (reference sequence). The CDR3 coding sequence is TGTGCCAGCGCGCAAGTGACAGGGGTCCAAGAGACCCAGTACTTC. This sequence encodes CASAQVTGVQETQYF.

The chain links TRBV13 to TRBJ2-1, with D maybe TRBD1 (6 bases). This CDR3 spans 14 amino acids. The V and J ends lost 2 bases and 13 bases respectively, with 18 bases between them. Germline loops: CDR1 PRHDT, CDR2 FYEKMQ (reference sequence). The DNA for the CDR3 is TGTGCCAGCAGCTTAAGAGCACAGGGCCGTGTACAGTTCTTC. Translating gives CASSLRAQGRVQFF.

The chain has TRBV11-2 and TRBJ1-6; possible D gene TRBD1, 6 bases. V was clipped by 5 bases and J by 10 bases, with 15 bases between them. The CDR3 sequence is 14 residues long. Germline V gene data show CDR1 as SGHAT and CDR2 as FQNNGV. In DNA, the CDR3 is TGTGCCAGCAGCCTGAGGGGGGGAACGTCACCCCTCCACTTT. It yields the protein CASSLRGGTSPLHF.

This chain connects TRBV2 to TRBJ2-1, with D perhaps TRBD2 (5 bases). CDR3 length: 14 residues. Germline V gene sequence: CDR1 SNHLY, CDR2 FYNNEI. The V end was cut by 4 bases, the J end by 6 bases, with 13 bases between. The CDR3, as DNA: TGTGCCAGCAGTGTCACCCTAGAGGGCAATGAGCAGTTCTTC. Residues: CASSVTLEGNEQFF. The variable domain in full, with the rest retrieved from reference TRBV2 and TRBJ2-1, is EPEVTQTPSHQVTQMGQEVILRCVPISNHLYFYWYRQILGQKVEFLVSFYNNEISEKSEIFDDQFSVERPDGSNFTLKIRSTKLEDSAMYFCASSVTLEGNEQFFGPGTRLTVL.

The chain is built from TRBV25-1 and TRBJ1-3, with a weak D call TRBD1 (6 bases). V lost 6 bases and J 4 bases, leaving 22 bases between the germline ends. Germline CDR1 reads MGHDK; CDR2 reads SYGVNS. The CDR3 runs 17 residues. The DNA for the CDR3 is TGTGCCAGCAGCGCCCTTCTACAGGGATTCTTGGGAAACACCATATATTTT. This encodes CASSALLQGFLGNTIYF.

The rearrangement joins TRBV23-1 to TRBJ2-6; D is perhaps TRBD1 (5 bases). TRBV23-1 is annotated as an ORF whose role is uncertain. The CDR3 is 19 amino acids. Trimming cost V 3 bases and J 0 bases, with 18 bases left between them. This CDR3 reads CASSQLGWGRSSGANVLTF. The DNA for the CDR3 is TGCGCCAGCAGTCAGTTAGGTTGGGGCAGGAGCTCTGGGGCCAACGTCCTGACTTTC.

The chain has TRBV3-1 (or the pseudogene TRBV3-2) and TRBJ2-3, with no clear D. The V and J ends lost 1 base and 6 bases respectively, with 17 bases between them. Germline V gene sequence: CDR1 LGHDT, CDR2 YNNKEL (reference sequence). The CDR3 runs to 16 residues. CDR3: CASSQGIMPKSDTQYF. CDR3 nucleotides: TGTGCCAGCAGCCAAGGTATTATGCCTAAGTCGGATACGCAGTATTTT.

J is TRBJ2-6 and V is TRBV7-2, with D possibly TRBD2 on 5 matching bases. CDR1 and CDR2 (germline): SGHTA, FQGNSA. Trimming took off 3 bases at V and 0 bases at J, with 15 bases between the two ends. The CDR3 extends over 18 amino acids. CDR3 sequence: CASSFFGISGSGANVLTF. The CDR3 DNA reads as TGTGCCAGCAGCTTCTTCGGGATTTCGGGCTCTGGGGCCAACGTCCTGACTTTC. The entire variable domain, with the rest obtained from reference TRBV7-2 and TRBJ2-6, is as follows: GAGVSQSPSNKVTEKGKDVELRCDPISGHTALYWYRQSLGQGLEFLIYFQGNSAPDKSGLPSDRFSAERTGGSVSTLTIQRTQQEDSAVYLCASSFFGISGSGANVLTFGAGSRLTVL.

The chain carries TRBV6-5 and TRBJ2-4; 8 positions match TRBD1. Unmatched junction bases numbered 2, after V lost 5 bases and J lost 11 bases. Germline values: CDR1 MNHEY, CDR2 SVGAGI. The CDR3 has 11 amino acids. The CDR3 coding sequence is TGTGCCAGCAGTATGGGACAGGTTCAGTACTTC. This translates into CASSMGQVQYF.

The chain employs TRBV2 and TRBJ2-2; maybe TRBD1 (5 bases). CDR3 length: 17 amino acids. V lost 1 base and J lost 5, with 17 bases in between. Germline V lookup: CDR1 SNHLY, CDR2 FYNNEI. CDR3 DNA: TGTGCCAGCAGTGAAGTCACTGACAGTATCATGACCGGGGAGCTGTTTTTT. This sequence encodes CASSEVTDSIMTGELFF.

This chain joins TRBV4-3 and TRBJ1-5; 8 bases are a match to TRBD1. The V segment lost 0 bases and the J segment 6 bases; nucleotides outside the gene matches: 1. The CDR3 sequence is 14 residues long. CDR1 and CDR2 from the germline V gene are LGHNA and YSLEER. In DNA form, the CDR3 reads TGCGCCAGCAGCCAAGATACAGGGGGTCAGCCCCAGCATTTT. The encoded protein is CASSQDTGGQPQHF.

CDR3 nucleotides: TGTGCCAGCAGCCTAGCGAGTCCCTACGAGCAGTACTTC. Translated, it gives CASSLASPYEQYF. This chain uses TRBV12-3 or TRBV12-4 with TRBJ2-7; TRBD2 is a possible D gene (6 bases). V was shortened by 6 bases and J by 2 bases, with 11 bases between the two germline ends. The CDR3 length is 13 residues.

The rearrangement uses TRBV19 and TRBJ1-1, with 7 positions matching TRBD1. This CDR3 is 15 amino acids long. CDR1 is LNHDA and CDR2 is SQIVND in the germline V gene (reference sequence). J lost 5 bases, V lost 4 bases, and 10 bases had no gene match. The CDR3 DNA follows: TGTGCCAGTAGTACCGACAGGGCCTGGGAGACTGAAGCTTTCTTT. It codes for CASSTDRAWETEAFF.